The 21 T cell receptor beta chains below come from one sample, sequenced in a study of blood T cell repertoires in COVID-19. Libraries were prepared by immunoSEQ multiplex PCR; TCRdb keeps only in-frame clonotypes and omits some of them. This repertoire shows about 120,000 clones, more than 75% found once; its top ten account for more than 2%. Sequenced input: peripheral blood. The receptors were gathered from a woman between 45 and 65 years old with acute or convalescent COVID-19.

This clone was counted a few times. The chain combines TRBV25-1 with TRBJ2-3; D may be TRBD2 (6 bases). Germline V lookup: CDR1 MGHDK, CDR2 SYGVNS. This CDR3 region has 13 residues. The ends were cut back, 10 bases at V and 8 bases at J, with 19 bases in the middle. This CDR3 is CAIRDSSVGTQYF. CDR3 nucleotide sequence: TGTGCCATCCGGGACTCCTCGGTCGGTACGCAGTATTTT.

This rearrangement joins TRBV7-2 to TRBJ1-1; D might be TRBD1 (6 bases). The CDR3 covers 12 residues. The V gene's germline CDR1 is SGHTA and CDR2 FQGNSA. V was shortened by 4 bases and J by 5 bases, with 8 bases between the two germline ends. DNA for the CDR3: TGTGCCAGCAGCTCAGGGGTGACTGAAGCTTTCTTT. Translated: CASSSGVTEAFF.

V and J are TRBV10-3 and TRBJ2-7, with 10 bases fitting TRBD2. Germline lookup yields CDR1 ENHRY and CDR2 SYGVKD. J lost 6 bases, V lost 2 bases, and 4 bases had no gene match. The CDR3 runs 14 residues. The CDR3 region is CAISERTSGGEQYF. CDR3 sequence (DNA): TGTGCCATCAGTGAGCGGACTAGCGGTGGCGAGCAGTACTTC.

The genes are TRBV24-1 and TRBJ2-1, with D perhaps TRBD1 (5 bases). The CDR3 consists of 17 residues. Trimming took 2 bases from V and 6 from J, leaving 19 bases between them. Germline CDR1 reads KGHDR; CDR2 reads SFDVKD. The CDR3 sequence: CATSDWAQGSERNEQFF. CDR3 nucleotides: TGTGCCACCAGTGATTGGGCCCAGGGTAGTGAGCGCAATGAGCAGTTCTTC.

The CDR3 bases are TGTGCCAGTAGTATCGGACAGGGGTACACTGAAGCTTTCTTT. This codes for CASSIGQGYTEAFF. The chain couples TRBV19 to TRBJ1-1; TRBD1 agrees at 9 bases. Unmatched junction bases numbered 2, after V lost 3 bases and J lost 3 bases. Per the germline V gene, CDR1 is LNHDA and CDR2 is SQIVND (reference sequence). This CDR3 region has 14 residues.

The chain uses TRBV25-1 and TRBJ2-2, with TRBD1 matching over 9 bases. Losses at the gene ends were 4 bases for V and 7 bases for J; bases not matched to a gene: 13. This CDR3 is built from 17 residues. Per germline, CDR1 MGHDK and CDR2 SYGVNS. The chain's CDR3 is CASSATVFAGQGGELFF. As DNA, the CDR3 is TGTGCCAGCAGTGCCACGGTCTTTGCGGGACAGGGCGGGGAGCTGTTTTTT.

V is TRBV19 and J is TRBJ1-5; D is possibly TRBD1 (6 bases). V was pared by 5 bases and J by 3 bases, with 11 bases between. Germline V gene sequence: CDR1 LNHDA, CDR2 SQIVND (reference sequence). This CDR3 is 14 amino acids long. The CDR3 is CASSAGTFNQPQHF. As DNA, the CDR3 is TGTGCCAGTAGTGCCGGGACATTCAATCAGCCCCAGCATTTT.

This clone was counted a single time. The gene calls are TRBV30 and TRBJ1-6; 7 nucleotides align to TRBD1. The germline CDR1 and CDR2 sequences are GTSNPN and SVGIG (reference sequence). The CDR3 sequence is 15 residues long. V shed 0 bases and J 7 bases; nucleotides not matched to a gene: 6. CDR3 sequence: CAWSVDRVGNSPLHF. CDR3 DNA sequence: TGTGCCTGGAGTGTCGACAGGGTGGGGAATTCACCCCTCCACTTT.

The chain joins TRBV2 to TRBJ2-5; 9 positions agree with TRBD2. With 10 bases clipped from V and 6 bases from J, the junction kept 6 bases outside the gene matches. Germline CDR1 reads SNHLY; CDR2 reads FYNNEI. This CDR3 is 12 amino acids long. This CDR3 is CATTGLAKTQYF. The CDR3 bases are TGTGCCACCACGGGACTAGCAAAGACCCAGTACTTC.

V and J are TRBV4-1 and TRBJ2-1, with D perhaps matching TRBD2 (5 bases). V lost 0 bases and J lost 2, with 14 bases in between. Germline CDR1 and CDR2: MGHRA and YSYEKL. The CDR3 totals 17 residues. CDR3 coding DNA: TGCGCCAGCAGCCAAGAAGGGCTTGAGGGCCCCTACAATGAGCAGTTCTTC. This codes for CASSQEGLEGPYNEQFF.

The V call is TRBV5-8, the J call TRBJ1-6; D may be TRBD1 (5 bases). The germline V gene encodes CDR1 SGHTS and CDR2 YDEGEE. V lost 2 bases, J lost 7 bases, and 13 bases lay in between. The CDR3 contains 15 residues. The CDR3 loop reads CASSFQGSSNSPLHF. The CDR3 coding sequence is TGTGCCAGCAGCTTCCAGGGAAGTTCAAATTCACCCCTCCACTTT.

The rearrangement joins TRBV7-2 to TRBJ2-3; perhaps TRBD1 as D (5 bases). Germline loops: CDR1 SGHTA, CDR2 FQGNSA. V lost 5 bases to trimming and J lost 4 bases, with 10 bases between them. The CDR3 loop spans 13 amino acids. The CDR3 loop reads CASSVDSPDTQYF. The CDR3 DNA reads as TGTGCCAGCAGCGTTGACAGTCCAGATACGCAGTATTTT.

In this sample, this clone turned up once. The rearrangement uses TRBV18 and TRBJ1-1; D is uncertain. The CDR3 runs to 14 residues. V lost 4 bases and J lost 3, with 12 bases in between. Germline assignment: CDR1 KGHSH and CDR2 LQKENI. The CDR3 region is CASSLSGRDTEAFF. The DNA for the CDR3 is TGTGCCAGCTCACTGTCTGGGCGGGACACTGAAGCTTTCTTT.

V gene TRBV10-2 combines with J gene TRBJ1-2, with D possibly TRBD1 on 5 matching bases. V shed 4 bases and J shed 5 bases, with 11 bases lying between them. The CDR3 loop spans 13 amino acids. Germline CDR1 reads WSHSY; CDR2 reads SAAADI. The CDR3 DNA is TGCGCCAGCAGTGCGGGGGTCGAATATGGCTACACCTTC. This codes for CASSAGVEYGYTF.

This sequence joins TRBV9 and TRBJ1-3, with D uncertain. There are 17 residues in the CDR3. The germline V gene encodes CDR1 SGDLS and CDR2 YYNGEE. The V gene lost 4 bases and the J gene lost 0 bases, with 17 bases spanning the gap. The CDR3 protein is CASSPSGRATSGNTIYF. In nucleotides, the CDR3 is TGTGCCAGCAGCCCCTCGGGGAGGGCGACCTCTGGAAACACCATATATTTT.

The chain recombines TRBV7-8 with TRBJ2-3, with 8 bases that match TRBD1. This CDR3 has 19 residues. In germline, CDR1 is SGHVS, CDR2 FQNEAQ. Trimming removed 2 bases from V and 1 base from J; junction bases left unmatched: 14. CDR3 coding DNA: TGTGCCAGCAGCTTACCAGGGGGCGCCGGAGGTAGGGGCACAGATACGCAGTATTTT. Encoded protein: CASSLPGGAGGRGTDTQYF.

This CDR3 is CSVWRYYAFF. The CDR3 bases are TGCAGCGTTTGGAGGTACTACGCTTTCTTT. This chain links TRBV29-1 with TRBJ1-1; the D is unclear. The CDR3 has 10 amino acids. Looked up from germline, CDR1 is SQVTM and CDR2 is ANQGSEA. Deletions cut 5 bases from V and 11 bases from J, with 12 bases between.

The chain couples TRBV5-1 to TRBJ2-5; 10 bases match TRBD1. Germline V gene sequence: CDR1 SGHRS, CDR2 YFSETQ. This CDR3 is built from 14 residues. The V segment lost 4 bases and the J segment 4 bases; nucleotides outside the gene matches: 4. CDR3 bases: TGCGCCAGCAGCAACCGGGACAGGGGAGAGACCCAGTACTTC. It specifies CASSNRDRGETQYF.

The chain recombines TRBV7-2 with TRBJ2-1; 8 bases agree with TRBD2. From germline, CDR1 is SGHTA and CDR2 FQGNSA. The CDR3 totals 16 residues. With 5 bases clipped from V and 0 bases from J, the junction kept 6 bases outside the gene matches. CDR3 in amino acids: CASSTVAGPSYNEQFF. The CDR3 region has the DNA TGTGCCAGCAGCACCGTAGCGGGGCCCTCCTACAATGAGCAGTTCTTC.

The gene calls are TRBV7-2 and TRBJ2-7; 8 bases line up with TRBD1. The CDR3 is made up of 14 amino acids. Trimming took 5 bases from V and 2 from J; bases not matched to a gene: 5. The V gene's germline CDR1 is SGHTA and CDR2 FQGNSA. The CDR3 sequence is CASSQTGDPYEQYF. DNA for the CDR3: TGTGCCAGCAGCCAGACAGGGGACCCCTACGAGCAGTACTTC.

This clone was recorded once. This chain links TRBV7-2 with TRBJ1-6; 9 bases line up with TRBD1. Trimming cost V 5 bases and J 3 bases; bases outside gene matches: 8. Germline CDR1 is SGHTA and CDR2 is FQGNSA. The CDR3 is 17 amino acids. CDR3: CASSTGTGKGYNSPLHF. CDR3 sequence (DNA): TGTGCCAGCAGCACTGGGACAGGGAAGGGCTATAATTCACCCCTCCACTTT. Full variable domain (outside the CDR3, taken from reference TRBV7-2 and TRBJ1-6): GAGVSQSPSNKVTEKGKDVELRCDPISGHTALYWYRQSLGQGLEFLIYFQGNSAPDKSGLPSDRFSAERTGGSVSTLTIQRTQQEDSAVYLCASSTGTGKGYNSPLHFGNGTRLTVT.